This T cell receptor beta chain is from a study of blood T cell repertoires in COVID-19 (dated by TCRdb to 2020 to 2021). Context from the whole study: Samples covering the acute and convalescent phases of COVID-19 were provided by collaborators in the United States, Italy and Spain. Samples came from the ongoing ImmuneRACE study (first 160 participants) plus 1,254 subjects from 6 global collaborators. Sample metadata almost always included a de-identified subject ID, COVID-19 status, age in years and sex. Deeply sampled blood TCRbeta repertoires from subjects exposed to, actively infected with, or recovered from COVID-19 were included in the dataset. Where available, HLA class I and class II types were taken from metadata supplied by the sample provider and were not determined by assay-based typing. The prospective study material was composed of cDNA or gDNA derived from T cells, B-cell-depleted T cells, or PBMCs. The repertoires were released in a freely available public database meant as a resource for research on the immune response to SARS-CoV-2.

Collaborating institutions collected whole blood in K2EDTA tubes following their own protocols. For TCRbeta analysis, collaborator samples were shipped as frozen whole blood, as isolated PBMCs, or as DNA extracted from either sample type. About this clone itself: Its antigen is currently not known. Qualities for individual bases were not recorded, and no much larger clone is one base off. The identical CDR3 is also encoded by other nucleotide sequences in the sample.

The paper as a whole reports these results and caveats: Clinical and demographic metadata were provided uncurated, with the amount varying by source and participant.

TCRbeta CDR3 regions were amplified from genomic DNA by means of the immunoSEQ Assay, a bias-controlled multiplex PCR. Processing in the source paper ran as follows. Nucleated cell counts per sample were estimated from amplification of reference gene primers within the assay. To quantify the absolute abundance of each unique TCRbeta CDR3 rearrangement, sequence reads were collapsed and filtered. Productive Simpson clonality was computed per sample as the square root of Simpson's diversity index over productive rearrangements. This immuneACCESS table, as held by TCRdb, lists in-frame sequences with V and J called but not all clones. Of the missing ones, under half trace to an unresolved V gene in checked studies; the others have no known cause. V and J calls and clone size are copied from that table; D and trimming were computed from the DNA. In all, the sample holds about 230,000 clones, and around 84% of those were seen once. In total, the top ten clones hold around 0.97% of the sample.

The CDR3, from cysteine to phenylalanine, totals 14 residues. The kept DNA is CDR3 alone, 42 bases in frame from the first base. V gives up 2 bases and J gives up 1 base, and the segment between their germline ends measures 8 bases. CDR1 and CDR2 are drawn from the germline V gene (reference sequence): SEHNR, FQNEAQ. The receptor chain draws on TRBV7-9 and TRBJ1-1, with the D gene not confidently named. The clonotype was recovered from a man in his forties with acute or convalescent COVID-19. Material for sequencing was peripheral blood. The bases read TGTGCCAGCAGCTTACTGACTCAGAACACTGAAGCTTTCTTT. This gives the protein CASSLLTQNTEAFF. The CDR3 plus the reference TRBV7-9 and TRBJ1-1 genes for the other parts give the full variable domain: DTGVSQNPRHKITKRGQNVTFRCDPISEHNRLYWYRQTLGQGPEFLTYFQNEAQLEKSRLLSDRFSAERPKGSFSTLEIQRTEQGDSAMYLCASSLLTQNTEAFFGQGTRLTVV.